The 2 T cell receptor beta chains reported below all come from one sample, sequenced in a study of T cells in localized non-small cell lung cancer. TCRdb keeps only in-frame clones here, not all; method: immunoSEQ multiplex PCR. The sample consists of approximately 23,000 clones, approximately 90% of them appearing once. The sample in question was PBMCs, obtained before any cancer treatment. These TCRs come from a man aged 35 to 70 with stage II lung adenocarcinoma.

In its sample, this clone was seen a few times. Here the CDR3 reads CASSVDILYNSPLHF. CDR3 bases: TGTGCCAGCAGTGTAGATATCCTTTATAATTCACCCCTCCACTTT. The chain uses TRBV2 and TRBJ1-6; D is unresolved. Germline-derived CDR1 and CDR2 are SNHLY and FYNNEI. The V gene lost 4 bases and the J gene lost 4 bases, with 11 bases spanning the gap. The CDR3 has 15 amino acids.

This rearrangement joins TRBV5-4 to TRBJ2-5; D possibly corresponds to TRBD2 (6 bases). The end of the DNA aligns better with TRBJ2-7, so the J call may be wrong. Germline V gene lookup returns CDR1 SGHNT and CDR2 YYREEE (reference sequence). The CDR3 runs to 14 residues. This CDR3 reads CATRGGAEFYEQYF. The CDR3 bases are TGTGCCACCAGAGGAGGGGCAGAGTTCTACGAGCAGTACTTC.